The rows below give T cell receptor beta chains drawn from one sample of a study of cytotoxic CD8 clonotypes in ibrutinib-treated CLL. Only in-frame clones appear in the TCRdb table, and some are missing; sequencing was by immunoSEQ multiplex PCR. The sample has tens of thousands of clones; less than 75% are singletons. Here the sequenced sample was PBMCs, taken after 12 months of ibrutinib treatment. The receptor set was obtained from a human donor with chronic lymphocytic leukemia. The CDR3 runs from the conserved cysteine through the conserved F or W. D genes are given only for firm matches. Not all rows give a size; the values are once, few, many and, for expanded clones, a class.

>TRBV5-1|few|NA|TRBJ1-6
CASSLGQGSYNSPLHF
TGCGCCAGCAGCTTGGGGCAGGGGTCCTATAATTCACCCCTCCACTTT
>TRBV15|NA|TRBD2|TRBJ2-1
CATSRDSGTSRTQFF
TGTGCCACCAGCAGAGATTCCGGGACTAGCAGGACGCAGTTCTTC
>TRBV7-2|NA|TRBD1|TRBJ2-7
CASSARGQRSYEQYF
TGTGCCAGCAGCGCCAGGGGGCAGCGCTCCTACGAGCAGTACTTC
>TRBV28|NA|NA|TRBJ2-1
CASRSNGARYNEQFF
TGTGCCAGCAGATCCAACGGGGCTCGCTACAATGAGCAGTTCTTC
>TRBV30|many|TRBD1|TRBJ1-3
CAWSDRTGLSGNTIYF
TGTGCCTGGAGTGACCGGACAGGTCTCTCTGGAAACACCATATATTTT
>TRBV2|NA|NA|TRBJ1-2
CASRLNRLRGYTF
TGTGCCAGCAGACTAAACAGGCTCCGAGGCTACACCTTC
>TRBV30|NA|NA|TRBJ2-7
CASSAGVTYEQYF
TGTGCCAGTAGTGCAGGTGTGACCTACGAGCAGTACTTC
>TRBV13|few|NA|TRBJ2-3
CASGSEADTQYF
TGTGCCAGCGGTTCCGAGGCAGATACGCAGTATTTT
>TRBV5-1|NA|NA|TRBJ1-2
CASSLNRAVNGYTF
TGCGCCAGCAGCCTCAATCGGGCTGTAAATGGCTACACCTTC
>TRBV6-5|NA|NA|TRBJ2-3
CASRTTADTQYF
TGTGCCAGCAGAACAACAGCGGATACGCAGTATTTT
>TRBV5-6|NA|NA|TRBJ1-2
CASSIPRALTYTF
TGTGCCAGCAGCATACCCCGAGCTCTAACTTACACCTTC
>TRBV6-1|NA|NA|TRBJ1-4
CASRSTATNEKLFF
TGTGCCAGCAGGAGCACCGCAACTAATGAAAAACTGTTTTTT
>TRBV28|few|NA|TRBJ1-4
CASSLRVGELFF
TGTGCCAGCAGTTTAAGGGTGGGGGAACTGTTTTTT
>TRBV6-1|NA|NA|TRBJ1-4
CASSERRAYEKLFF
TGTGCCAGCAGTGAACGCAGGGCATATGAAAAACTGTTTTTT
>TRBV19|NA|TRBD1|TRBJ1-5
CASSIRGQGGNQPQHF
TGTGCCAGTAGTATTCGCGGACAGGGCGGCAATCAGCCCCAGCATTTT
>TRBV18|few|NA|TRBJ1-5
CASSLGGQINQPQHF
TGTGCCAGCTCACTCGGCGGGCAAATCAATCAGCCCCAGCATTTT
>TRBV19|NA|NA|TRBJ2-1
CASHRSGTYNEQFF
TGTGCCAGTCACCGCTCGGGTACTTACAATGAGCAGTTCTTC
>TRBV5-4|NA|NA|TRBJ2-7
CASSVGGGTFPYEQYF
TGTGCCAGCAGCGTTGGAGGCGGGACCTTCCCCTACGAGCAGTACTTC